This TCR beta chain was profiled in a study of CXCR3-negative and CXCR3-positive naive CD8 T cells. Findings of the study overall: Naive cells positive for CXCR3 carried more hydrophobic TRB CDR3s than CXCR3-negative ones. Because surface CD5 did not distinguish the naive subsets, TCR strength was inferred from TRB CDR3 properties.

Naive CD8+ T lymphocytes were specified as CD45RO-CCR7+CD27+CD95-. A note on this clonotype: As yet, its antigen is unknown.

CDR3 length equals 15 residues. Germline-derived CDR1 and CDR2 are SGDLS and YYNGEE. TRB cDNA was prepared as libraries by UMI-labeled 5' RACE. TCRdb re-called the 5' RACE reads and gives one entry per CDR3 protein, without DNA. This listing includes around 63,000 distinct CDR3 sequences. Sequenced material: naive CXCR3+ CD8+ T cells from blood. The subset is: CD45RO-CCR7+CD27+CD95- naive CD8+ T cells expressing CXCR3 (TNR3+). This chain uses TRBV9 with TRBJ2-5; lacking DNA, the TRBD1 call made by TCRdb goes unchecked. This TCR was sampled from a human donor in good health. Some clones in this sample may be carry-over from other donors' samples. The CDR3 sequence is CASSDRDRERETQYF.